This T cell receptor (beta chain) was sequenced in a study of T cell responses to AZD1222 COVID-19 vaccine. At the level of the study: Pooled together were second doses at about 4 or about 12 weeks. Overall study results and limits: Dominant CD4 TCR responses targeted spike regions 160-218 and 743-854. Donors skewed white British and female; clonal diversity was possibly underestimated. Of the AZD1222 recipients, only 5 or 6 were seropositive at baseline.

Some clones are missing from TCRdb's copy, which holds only in-frame ones; the method was immunoSEQ multiplex PCR. The sample has 100,000 or so clones; 87% are singletons. As to this clone: Its antigen is not identified.

Between the trimmed V and J ends, which lost 4 bases and 5 bases, there was a span of 5 bases. The CDR3 has 11 residues. The sequence came from an adult in good health. The sample consisted of peripheral blood, taken on day 0 of AZD1222 vaccination. The rearrangement uses TRBV23-1 and TRBJ1-2; D not certain. TRBV23-1 is reported as an ORF; its role is uncertain. CDR3 residues: CASSRRYGYTF. The CDR3, as DNA: TGCGCCAGCAGTCGGAGATATGGCTACACCTTC.